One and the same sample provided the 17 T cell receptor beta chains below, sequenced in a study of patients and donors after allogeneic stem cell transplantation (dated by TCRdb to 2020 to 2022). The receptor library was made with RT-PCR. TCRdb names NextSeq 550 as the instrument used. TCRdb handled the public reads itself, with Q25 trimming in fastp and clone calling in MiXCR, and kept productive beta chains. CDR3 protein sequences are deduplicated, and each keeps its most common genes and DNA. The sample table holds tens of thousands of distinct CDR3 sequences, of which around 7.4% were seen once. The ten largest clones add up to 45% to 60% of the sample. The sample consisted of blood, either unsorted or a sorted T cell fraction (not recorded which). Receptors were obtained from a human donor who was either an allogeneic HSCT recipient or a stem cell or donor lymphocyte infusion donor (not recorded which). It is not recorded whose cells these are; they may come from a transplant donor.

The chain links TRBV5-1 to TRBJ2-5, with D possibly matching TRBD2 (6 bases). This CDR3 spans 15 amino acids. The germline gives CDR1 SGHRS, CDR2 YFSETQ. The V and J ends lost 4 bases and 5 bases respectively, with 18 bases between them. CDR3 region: CASSPGWGEGETQYF. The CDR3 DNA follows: TGCGCCAGCAGCCCCGGTTGGGGGGAAGGGGAGACCCAGTACTTC.

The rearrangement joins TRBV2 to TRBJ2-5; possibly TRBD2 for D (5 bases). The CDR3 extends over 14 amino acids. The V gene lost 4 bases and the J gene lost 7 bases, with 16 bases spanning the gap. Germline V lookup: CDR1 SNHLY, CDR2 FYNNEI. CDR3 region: CASSGDGGEGTQYF. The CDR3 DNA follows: TGTGCCAGCAGTGGAGACGGAGGAGAGGGGACCCAGTACTTC.

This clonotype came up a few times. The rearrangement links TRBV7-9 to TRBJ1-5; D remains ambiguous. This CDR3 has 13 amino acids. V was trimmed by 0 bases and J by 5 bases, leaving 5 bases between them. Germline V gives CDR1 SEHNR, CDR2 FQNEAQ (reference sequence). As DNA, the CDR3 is TGTGCCAGCAGCTTAGCGGGAGATCAGCCCCAGCATTTT. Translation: CASSLAGDQPQHF.

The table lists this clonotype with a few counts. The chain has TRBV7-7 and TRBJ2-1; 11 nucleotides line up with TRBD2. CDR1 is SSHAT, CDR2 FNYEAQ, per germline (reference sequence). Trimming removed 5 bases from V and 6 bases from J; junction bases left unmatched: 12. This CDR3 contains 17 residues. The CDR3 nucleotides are TGTGCCAGCAGCGCATGGTCACTAGCGGGAGTTGGCAATGAGCAGTTCTTC. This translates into CASSAWSLAGVGNEQFF.

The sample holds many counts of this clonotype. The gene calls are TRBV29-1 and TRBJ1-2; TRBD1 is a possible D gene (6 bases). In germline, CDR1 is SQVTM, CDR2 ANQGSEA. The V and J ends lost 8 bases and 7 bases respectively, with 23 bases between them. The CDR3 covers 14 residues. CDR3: CSPVGGRGIGGYTF. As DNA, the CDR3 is TGCAGCCCGGTGGGGGGCCGAGGGATTGGTGGCTACACCTTC.

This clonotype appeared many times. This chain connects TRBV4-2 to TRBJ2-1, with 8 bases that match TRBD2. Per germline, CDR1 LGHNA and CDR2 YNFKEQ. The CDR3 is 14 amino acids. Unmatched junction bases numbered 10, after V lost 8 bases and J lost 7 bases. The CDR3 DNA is TGTGCCAGCTGCGAGACTAGCGCTTTAAATGAGCAGTTCTTC. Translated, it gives CASCETSALNEQFF.

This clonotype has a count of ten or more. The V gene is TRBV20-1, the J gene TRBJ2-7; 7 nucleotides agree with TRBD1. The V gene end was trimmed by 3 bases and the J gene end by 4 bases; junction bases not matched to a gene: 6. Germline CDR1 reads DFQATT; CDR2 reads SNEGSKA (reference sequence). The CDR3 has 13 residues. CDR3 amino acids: CSARGTATYEQYF. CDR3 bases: TGCAGTGCTAGGGGGACAGCAACTTACGAGCAGTACTTC.

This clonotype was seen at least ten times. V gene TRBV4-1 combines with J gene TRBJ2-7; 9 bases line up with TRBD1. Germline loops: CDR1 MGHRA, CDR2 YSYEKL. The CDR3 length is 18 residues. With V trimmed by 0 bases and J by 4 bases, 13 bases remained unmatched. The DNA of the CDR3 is TGCGCCAGCAGCCAAGATCTGGTATTTGGGACAGGGCGATACGAGCAGTACTTC. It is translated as CASSQDLVFGTGRYEQYF.

This chain's CDR3 is CASSPQTSGIDNEQFF. The CDR3 region has the DNA TGTGCCAGCAGCCCTCAGACTAGCGGGATTGACAATGAGCAGTTCTTC. V and J are TRBV7-9 and TRBJ2-1; 11 bases match TRBD2. Germline CDR1 reads SEHNR; CDR2 reads FQNEAQ (reference sequence). J was trimmed by 5 bases and V by 5 bases; bases with no gene match: 8. The length of the CDR3 is 16 residues. Full variable domain (remainder filled in from reference TRBV7-9 and TRBJ2-1): DTGVSQNPRHKITKRGQNVTFRCDPISEHNRLYWYRQTLGQGPEFLTYFQNEAQLEKSRLLSDRFSAERPKGSFSTLEIQRTEQGDSAMYLCASSPQTSGIDNEQFFGPGTRLTVL.

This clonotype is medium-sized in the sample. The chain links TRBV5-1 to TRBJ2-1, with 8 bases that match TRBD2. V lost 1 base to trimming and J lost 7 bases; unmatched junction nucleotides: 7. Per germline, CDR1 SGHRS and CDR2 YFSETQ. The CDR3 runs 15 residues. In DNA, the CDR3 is TGCGCCAGCAGCTTGCGTAGCGGGACGGGAAATGAGCAGTTCTTC. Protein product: CASSLRSGTGNEQFF.

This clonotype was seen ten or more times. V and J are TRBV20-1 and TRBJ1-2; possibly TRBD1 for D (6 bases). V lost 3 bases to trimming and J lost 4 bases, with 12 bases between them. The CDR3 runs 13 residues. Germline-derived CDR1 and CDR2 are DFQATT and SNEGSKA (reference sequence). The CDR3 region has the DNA TGCAGTGCTAGGTCCGACAGGTCCTATGGCTACACCTTC. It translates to CSARSDRSYGYTF.

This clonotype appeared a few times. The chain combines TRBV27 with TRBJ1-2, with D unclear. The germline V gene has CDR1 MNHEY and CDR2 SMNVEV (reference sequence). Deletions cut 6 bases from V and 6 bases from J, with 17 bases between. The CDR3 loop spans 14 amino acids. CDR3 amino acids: CASRIDYISDGYTF. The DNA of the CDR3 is TGTGCCAGCAGGATCGACTATATCTCCGATGGCTACACCTTC.

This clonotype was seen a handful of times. The CDR3 region is CASSVEGSPLHF. CDR3 bases: TGTGCCAGCAGCGTCGAGGGCTCACCCCTCCACTTT. The chain joins TRBV11-1 to TRBJ1-6; D remains ambiguous. The CDR3 consists of 12 residues. Trimming removed 5 bases from V and 10 bases from J, with 9 bases in between. Germline CDR1 and CDR2: SGHAT and FQDESV (reference sequence). The full variable domain, its missing parts supplied by reference TRBV11-1 and TRBJ1-6, is EAEVAQSPRYKITEKSQAVAFWCDPISGHATLYWYRQILGQGPELLVQFQDESVVDDSQLPKDRFSAERLKGVDSTLKIQPAELGDSAMYLCASSVEGSPLHFGNGTRLTVT.

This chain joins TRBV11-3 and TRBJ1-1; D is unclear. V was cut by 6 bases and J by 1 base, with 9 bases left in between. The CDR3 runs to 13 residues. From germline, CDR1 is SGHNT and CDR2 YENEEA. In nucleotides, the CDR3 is TGTGCCAGCAGAAAGGGTACGAACACTGAAGCTTTCTTT. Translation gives CASRKGTNTEAFF.

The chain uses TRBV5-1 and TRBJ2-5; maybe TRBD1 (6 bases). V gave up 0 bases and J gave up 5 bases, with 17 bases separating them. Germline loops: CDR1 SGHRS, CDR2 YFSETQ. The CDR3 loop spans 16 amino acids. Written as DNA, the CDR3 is TGCGCCAGCAGCTTGGGGGCAGGGGTGTTTAGTGAGACCCAGTACTTC. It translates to CASSLGAGVFSETQYF.

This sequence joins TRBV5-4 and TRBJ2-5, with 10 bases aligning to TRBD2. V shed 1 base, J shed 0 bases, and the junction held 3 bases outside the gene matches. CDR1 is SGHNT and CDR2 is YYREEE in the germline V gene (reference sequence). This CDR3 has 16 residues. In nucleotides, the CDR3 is TGTGCCAGCAGCTTGACTAGCGGGGCCTACCAAGAGACCCAGTACTTC. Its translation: CASSLTSGAYQETQYF.

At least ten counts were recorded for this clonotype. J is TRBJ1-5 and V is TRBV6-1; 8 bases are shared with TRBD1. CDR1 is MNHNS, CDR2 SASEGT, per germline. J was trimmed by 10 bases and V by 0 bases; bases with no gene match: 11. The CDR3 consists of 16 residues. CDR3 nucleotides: TGTGCCAGCAGTGAAGCACGAGGGACAGGCTCTATACCCCAGCATTTT. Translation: CASSEARGTGSIPQHF.